This TCR beta chain stems from a study of shared clonotypes between healthy human individuals. Comment on this clone: A far larger clone is just one base off, so this is likely a read error.

The germline CDR1 and CDR2 sequences are ENHRY and SYGVKD. Trimming shortened V by 6 bases and J by 6 bases, and 12 bases separated the two germline ends. The CDR3 is made up of 13 amino acids. Assay: immunoSEQ multiplex PCR; the TCRdb copy retains only in-frame clones and omits some. The repertoire consists of about 490,000 clones, with over 65% occurring once and the leading ten covering under 15%. The sequence derives from a woman aged 40 to 50 in good health. Some clones in this sample may be carry-over from other donors' samples. The sample consisted of PBMCs. The chain recombines TRBV10-3 with TRBJ1-5; maybe TRBD1 (6 bases). The CDR3 is CAISRDNSQPQHF. The CDR3 DNA reads TGTGCCATCAGCCGGGACAACAGTCAGCCCCAGCATTTT.